The 17 T cell receptor beta chains below were found in one sample sequenced in a study of T cells in women clearing cervical HPV infection. Some clones are missing from TCRdb's copy, which holds only in-frame ones; the method was immunoSEQ multiplex PCR. This sample carries tens of thousands of clones, with roughly 6.8% going to the ten biggest clones. The sequenced sample was blood buffy coat. The receptors were gathered from a woman aged 18 to 75 with a cervical HPV16 infection that either progressed to CIN3+ or cleared (not recorded which).

Note on this clone: The CDR3 end is not reached by the read, which stops 3 residues before it; the germline J gene fills it in. The chain recombines TRBV19 with TRBJ1-2; no firm D call. The V gene's germline CDR1 is LNHDA and CDR2 SQIVND (reference sequence). The CDR3 runs 15 residues. CDR3 region: CASSIAGYSSYDYTF. Incomplete CDR3 DNA: TGTGCCAGTAGTATTGCGGGATATAGCTCCTACGAC.

As to this clone: The missing CDR3 end, 3 residues past where the read stops, is filled in from the germline J gene. The chain joins TRBV6-2 or TRBV6-3 to TRBJ2-2, with TRBD2 matching 7 bases. CDR3 length: 15 residues. V shed 6 bases, J shed 2 bases, and the junction held 6 bases outside the gene matches. Germline V gene data show CDR1 as MNHEY and CDR2 as SVGEGT. CDR3 DNA, as far as it was read: TGTGCCAGCAGCCAAACTAGCGCCAACACCGGGGAG. Translating it yields CASSQTSANTGE. The full CDR3 protein is CASSQTSANTGELFF.

Note on this clone: The read terminates 3 residues before the CDR3 end, so the remaining end is supplied by the germline J gene. The V gene is TRBV6-1, the J gene TRBJ2-7; TRBD1 matches at 7 bases. The CDR3 is 15 amino acids. Germline CDR1 MNHNS, CDR2 SASEGT. Losses at the gene ends were 3 bases for V and 3 bases for J; bases not matched to a gene: 8. The sequenced part of the CDR3 DNA is TGTGCCAGCAGTGAGGTATGGGACAGAAGCTACGAG. Residues: CASSEVWDRSYE. The whole CDR3 is CASSEVWDRSYEQYF.

Worth noting for this clone: The read gets to within 3 residues of the CDR3 end, and the germline J gene fills in the rest. The J gene is TRBJ1-1, the V gene TRBV7-9, with D hard to call. The CDR3 covers 14 residues. V was cut by 4 bases and J by 0 bases, with 9 bases left in between. The germline gives CDR1 SEHNR, CDR2 FQNEAQ (reference sequence). The part of the CDR3 DNA that was read is TGTGCCAGCAGCTCGACATACCTGAACACTGAA. It encodes CASSSTYLNTE. The full CDR3 sequence reads CASSSTYLNTEAFF. The full variable domain, its missing parts supplied by reference TRBV7-9 and TRBJ1-1, is DTGVSQNPRHKITKRGQNVTFRCDPISEHNRLYWYRQTLGQGPEFLTYFQNEAQLEKSRLLSDRFSAERPKGSFSTLEIQRTEQGDSAMYLCASSSTYLNTEAFFGQGTRLTVV.

Note on this clone: The CDR3 end lies 3 residues beyond the end of the read and is filled in from the germline J gene. The V gene is TRBV5-4, the J gene TRBJ2-1; 9 bases line up with TRBD2. V lost 4 bases, J lost 1 base, and 3 bases stayed unmatched. CDR3 size: 15 residues. Germline assignment: CDR1 SGHNT and CDR2 YYREEE (reference sequence). The CDR3 sequence is CASSELAGSYNEQFF. The sequenced part of the CDR3 DNA is TGTGCCAGCAGCGAGCTAGCGGGGTCCTACAATGAG.

Of note for this clone: With the read ending 3 residues before the CDR3 end, the germline J gene is used to fill in that end. V usage is TRBV5-1 and J usage is TRBJ2-2; 8 nucleotides line up with TRBD1. The CDR3 extends over 17 amino acids. J was trimmed by 5 bases and V by 1 base; bases with no gene match: 10. Germline V lookup: CDR1 SGHRS, CDR2 YFSETQ. The CDR3 sequence: CASSLRPAGGGTGELFF. The covered CDR3 bases are TGCGCCAGCAGCTTGCGTCCGGCAGGGGGCGGGACCGGGGAG.

As for this clone: The sequenced fragment ends 3 residues before the CDR3 boundary, so the rest is inferred from the germline J gene. The V gene is TRBV7-8, the J gene TRBJ1-2, with D possibly matching TRBD1 (6 bases). Germline V gene lookup returns CDR1 SGHVS and CDR2 FQNEAQ. The CDR3 totals 13 residues. The CDR3 sequence: CASSFQGTYDYTF. The part of the CDR3 DNA that was read is TGTGCCAGCAGCTTCCAGGGGACCTACGAC.

To note about this clone: From the germline J gene comes the end of the CDR3, since the read stops 3 residues before it. This sequence joins TRBV19 and TRBJ1-1; unclear D gene. CDR1 is LNHDA, CDR2 SQIVND, per germline (reference sequence). Trimming cost V 5 bases and J 6 bases, with 25 bases left between them. This CDR3 has 17 amino acids. CDR3 bases read: TGTGCCAGTAGTTCCCAGCGGACCTGGGGTTTGGTCTCTGAA. Translation: CASSSQRTWGLVSE. The whole CDR3 sequence is CASSSQRTWGLVSEAFF.

As regards this clone: The read ends 3 residues before the CDR3 terminus; that terminus is restored from the germline J gene. The chain employs TRBV20-1 and TRBJ1-2; 7 bases align to TRBD1. The CDR3 is 14 amino acids. CDR1 DFQATT and CDR2 SNEGSKA come from the germline V gene (reference sequence). V shed 5 bases and J 7 bases; nucleotides not matched to a gene: 13. This CDR3 is CSARPVTGSSGYTF. The CDR3 bases that were read are TGCAGTGCTCGCCCCGTGACAGGGTCGAGTGGC.

Worth noting for this clone: The read gets to within 3 residues of the CDR3 end, and the germline J gene fills in the rest. The rearrangement uses TRBV7-9 and TRBJ2-3; TRBD1 matches at 8 bases. The length of the CDR3 is 15 residues. Per the germline V gene, CDR1 is SEHNR and CDR2 is FQNEAQ (reference sequence). J gave up 4 bases and V 5 bases, and 8 bases lay outside the gene matches. The sequenced CDR3 bases are TGTGCCAGCAGCCCCACAACAGGGGGAGCAGATACG. Residues: CASSPTTGGADT. In full, the CDR3 is CASSPTTGGADTQYF.

Remarks on this clone: The CDR3 end falls 3 residues outside the read, so it is completed with the germline J gene. The chain couples TRBV12-3 or TRBV12-4 to TRBJ1-4, with D possibly TRBD1 on 6 matching bases. The CDR3 spans 15 residues. V dropped 1 base and J dropped 5 bases, with 11 bases sitting between them. CDR3 protein: CASSLVGARNEKLFF. The covered CDR3 bases are TGTGCCAGCAGTTTAGTGGGGGCTCGGAATGAAAAA.

Comment on this clone: The read gets to within 3 residues of the CDR3 end, and the germline J gene fills in the rest. The chain joins TRBV30 to TRBJ1-5, with 9 nucleotides matching TRBD1. The germline gives CDR1 GTSNPN, CDR2 SVGIG (reference sequence). The trim removed 5 bases at V and 5 bases at J, leaving 4 bases unmatched. The CDR3 has 13 amino acids. The CDR3 loop reads CAWGTGPHQPQHF. The CDR3 bases that were read are TGTGCCTGGGGGACAGGGCCCCATCAGCCC.

The CDR3 is CASSQTGPNYGYTF. The part of the CDR3 DNA that was read is TGTGCCAGCTCACAGACAGGGCCTAACTATGGC. J is TRBJ1-2 and V is TRBV18; 7 bases align to TRBD1. The read halts 3 residues ahead of the CDR3 end, with the missing end drawn from the germline J gene. CDR1 KGHSH and CDR2 LQKENI come from the germline V gene. The CDR3 is 14 residues long. Losses at the gene ends were 4 bases for V and 0 bases for J; bases not matched to a gene: 2.

Turning to this clone: The read stops 3 residues short of the end of the CDR3; the missing end is completed from the germline J gene. The chain has TRBV18 and TRBJ1-1, with a tentative D call TRBD1 (6 bases). The CDR3 is 15 residues long. CDR1 is KGHSH and CDR2 is LQKENI in the germline V gene. The CDR3 sequence: CASSLTGPYPYEAFF. The CDR3 DNA, read in part, is TGTGCCAGCTCACTGACAGGACCATATCCCTACGAG.

Concerning this clone: From the germline J gene comes the end of the CDR3, since the read stops 3 residues before it. This chain links TRBV29-1 with TRBJ2-2, with 9 nucleotides matching TRBD1. Losses at the gene ends were 7 bases for V and 4 bases for J; bases not matched to a gene: 10. Germline CDR1 SQVTM, CDR2 ANQGSEA. The CDR3 runs 15 residues. The CDR3 reads CSASETGGFTGELFF. CDR3 bases read: TGCAGCGCCTCGGAGACAGGGGGTTTCACCGGGGAG.

Partial CDR3 DNA: TGTGCTAGTGGTTTGGTACGCCCAAGCGGGGGGGCCTACAATGAG. Its protein is CASGLVRPSGGAYNE. From start to end, the CDR3 is CASGLVRPSGGAYNEQFF. The gene calls are TRBV12-5 and TRBJ2-1; TRBD2 matches at 10 bases. The CDR3 end falls 3 residues outside the read, so it is completed with the germline J gene. In germline, CDR1 is LGHNT, CDR2 FRNRAP. The ends lost 0 bases at V and 2 bases at J; junction bases unmatched: 7. The CDR3 has 18 residues. Looking up the rest from reference TRBV12-5 and TRBJ2-1 gives the full variable domain: DARVTQTPRHKVTEMGQEVTMRCQPILGHNTVFWYRQTMMQGLELLAYFRNRAPLDDSGMPKDRFSAEMPDATLATLKIQPSEPRDSAVYFCASGLVRPSGGAYNEQFFGPGTRLTVL.

A word on this clone: The read comes to an end 3 residues before the CDR3 does, leaving the germline J gene to fill in the end. The V call is TRBV2, the J call TRBJ2-2; possible D gene TRBD1, 6 bases. The germline V and J ends were trimmed by 5 bases and 6 bases, with 16 bases remaining between them. The CDR3 totals 15 residues. Per the germline V gene, CDR1 is SNHLY and CDR2 is FYNNEI. The CDR3 reads CASSYQGLGAGELFF. Incomplete CDR3 DNA: TGTGCCAGCAGTTATCAGGGGCTTGGTGCCGGGGAG.